Following are 27 T cell receptor beta chains from one sample sequenced in a study of PD-1 blockade in classical Hodgkin lymphoma. Here immunoSEQ multiplex PCR was the method, and the copy in TCRdb shows in-frame clones only, minus some. Seen here are approximately 41,000 clones, 66% observed once, and the top ten hold 2.5% to 3.5%. The time point: cycle 4 day 1 (C4D1), after 6 weeks of nivolumab. Autologous stem cell transplantation was followed by relapse in every patient, and brentuximab vedotin exposure varied. This sample comprised peripheral blood mononuclear cells (PBMCs), obtained before the fourth cycle of nivolumab. These receptors were obtained from a human donor with classical Hodgkin lymphoma.

This clone appeared once. This chain joins TRBV11-2 and TRBJ1-1; 7 positions agree with TRBD1. J lost 4 bases, V lost 1 base, and 15 bases had no gene match. Germline CDR1 is SGHAT and CDR2 is FQNNGV. The CDR3 is 18 amino acids. The CDR3 coding sequence is TGTGCCAGCAGCTTAGGCTATAGCAACAGGGGCAGGGGCACTGAAGCTTTCTTT. Its translation: CASSLGYSNRGRGTEAFF. The variable domain in full, completed from reference TRBV11-2 and TRBJ1-1, reads EAGVAQSPRYKIIEKRQSVAFWCNPISGHATLYWYQQILGQGPKLLIQFQNNGVVDDSQLPKDRFSAERLKGVDSTLKIQPAKLEDSAVYLCASSLGYSNRGRGTEAFFGQGTRLTVV.

The rearrangement links TRBV27 to TRBJ2-7; perhaps TRBD1 as D (5 bases). The germline V gene has CDR1 MNHEY and CDR2 SMNVEV (reference sequence). Deletions cut 2 bases from V and 7 bases from J, with 27 bases between. The CDR3 is 18 amino acids. CDR3 amino acids: CASSLAPLRGEKGREQYF. Here the CDR3 DNA reads TGTGCCAGCAGTTTAGCCCCATTAAGGGGCGAAAAGGGTAGGGAGCAGTACTTC.

The V and J genes are TRBV7-9 and TRBJ2-1; 8 bases line up with TRBD2. V lost 5 bases to trimming and J lost 9 bases; unmatched junction nucleotides: 18. CDR1 and CDR2 (germline): SEHNR, FQNEAQ (reference sequence). The CDR3 runs 17 residues. CDR3 nucleotide sequence: TGTGCCAGCAGCCCCCGCCCCGGGACTAGTCCCCCTGGTGAGCAGTTCTTC. Translating it yields CASSPRPGTSPPGEQFF.

The V call is TRBV7-8, the J call TRBJ1-4; D is perhaps TRBD1 (6 bases). The CDR3 totals 15 residues. In germline, CDR1 is SGHVS, CDR2 FQNEAQ. V lost 5 bases, J lost 6 bases, and 16 bases lay in between. CDR3: CASSRDGGRHEKLFF. The CDR3 DNA reads as TGTGCCAGCAGCAGGGACGGGGGGCGCCATGAAAAACTGTTTTTT.

The chain carries TRBV7-2 and TRBJ2-3; 9 nucleotides align to TRBD2. With V trimmed by 3 bases and J by 2 bases, 3 bases remained unmatched. Per germline, CDR1 SGHTA and CDR2 FQGNSA. The CDR3 totals 15 residues. The CDR3 DNA sequence: TGTGCCAGCAGCTTCCTAGCGGGACCCACAGATACGCAGTATTTT. This sequence encodes CASSFLAGPTDTQYF.

The rearrangement joins TRBV6-5 to TRBJ1-1, with D unresolved. The CDR3 runs 13 residues. With 0 bases removed from V and 4 bases from J, the gap between germline ends came to 6 bases. Germline V gene sequence: CDR1 MNHEY, CDR2 SVGAGI. This CDR3 is CASSYSAGTEAFF. The CDR3 DNA follows: TGTGCCAGCAGTTACTCAGCGGGCACTGAAGCTTTCTTT.

The V gene is TRBV11-3, the J gene TRBJ2-2; weak D call: TRBD2 (5 bases). Germline lookup yields CDR1 SGHNT and CDR2 YENEEA. This CDR3 has 15 amino acids. Trimming left V 5 bases short and J 1 base short, with 11 bases between. The CDR3 protein is CASSLGGLNTGELFF. For the CDR3, the DNA is TGTGCCAGCAGCCTAGGCGGGTTGAACACCGGGGAGCTGTTTTTT.

The chain has TRBV6-5 and TRBJ2-2; D is undetermined. Per the germline V gene, CDR1 is MNHEY and CDR2 is SVGAGI. V dropped 4 bases and J dropped 4 bases, with 10 bases sitting between them. CDR3 length: 14 residues. The CDR3 region has the DNA TGTGCCAGCAGTTTTGGGCCGGGCACCGGGGAGCTGTTTTTT. This sequence encodes CASSFGPGTGELFF.

CDR3 sequence: CASSSGQGRGNTIYF. CDR3 nucleotide sequence: TGCGCCAGCAGCTCCGGACAGGGCCGAGGAAACACCATATATTTT. The chain has TRBV5-1 and TRBJ1-3; 8 bases agree with TRBD1. Germline values: CDR1 SGHRS, CDR2 YFSETQ. The junction had 6 bases not matched to a gene; V was cut back by 3 bases and J by 4 bases. The CDR3 is 15 residues long.

The chain couples TRBV5-1 to TRBJ1-1, with D perhaps TRBD1 (5 bases). The V end lost 0 bases, the J end lost 1 base, and 7 bases lay between the germline ends. This CDR3 region has 14 residues. Germline V gives CDR1 SGHRS, CDR2 YFSETQ. The CDR3 DNA is TGCGCCAGCAGCTTGGTCGGGGGGAACACTGAAGCTTTCTTT. It yields the protein CASSLVGGNTEAFF.

This chain connects TRBV6-5 to TRBJ1-1, with 7 bases identical to TRBD1. This CDR3 is 12 amino acids long. The germline V gene encodes CDR1 MNHEY and CDR2 SVGAGI. V lost 4 bases to trimming and J lost 10 bases; unmatched junction nucleotides: 6. CDR3 protein: CASSSSGQRAFF. CDR3 nucleotides: TGTGCCAGCAGTTCCTCGGGACAGCGAGCTTTCTTT.

The rearrangement links TRBV11-2 to TRBJ2-1; D gene unclear. The length of the CDR3 is 13 residues. V was clipped by 3 bases and J by 3 bases, with 6 bases between them. Germline CDR1 is SGHAT and CDR2 is FQNNGV. CDR3 sequence: CASSLTYYNEQFF. The CDR3, as DNA: TGTGCCAGCAGCTTGACATACTACAATGAGCAGTTCTTC.

The chain couples TRBV11-2 to TRBJ1-6; TRBD1 is a possible D gene (5 bases). CDR1 and CDR2 (germline): SGHAT, FQNNGV. V gave up 5 bases and J gave up 6 bases, with 11 bases separating them. The CDR3 contains 14 residues. CDR3 coding DNA: TGTGCCAGCAGCCTATGGCAGGGTAATTCACCCCTCCACTTT. This codes for CASSLWQGNSPLHF.

This clone was seen only a few times. The chain couples TRBV18 to TRBJ1-2; D may be TRBD1 (5 bases). Germline V gives CDR1 KGHSH, CDR2 LQKENI. This CDR3 is built from 15 residues. Trimming removed 0 bases at V and 4 bases at J, with 12 bases between. CDR3 residues: CASSPPSGPSYGYTF. The CDR3 DNA reads as TGTGCCAGCTCACCACCCTCGGGACCGAGCTATGGCTACACCTTC. The complete variable domain, with remaining parts taken from reference TRBV18 and TRBJ1-2, reads NAGVMQNPRHLVRRRGQEARLRCSPMKGHSHVYWYRQLPEEGLKFMVYLQKENIIDESGMPKERFSAEFPKEGPSILRIQQVVRGDSAAYFCASSPPSGPSYGYTFGSGTRLTVV.

The CDR3 is CASSQAAGQSIYEQYF. CDR3 sequence (DNA): TGCGCCAGCAGCCAGGCCGCTGGGCAGTCAATCTACGAGCAGTACTTC. V is TRBV4-3 and J is TRBJ2-7, with D uncertain. This CDR3 has 16 amino acids. Germline loops: CDR1 LGHNA, CDR2 YSLEER. The germline V and J ends were trimmed by 3 bases and 3 bases, with 18 bases remaining between them.

The V and J genes are TRBV28 and TRBJ1-5; possibly TRBD1 for D (6 bases). The V gene lost 4 bases and the J gene lost 6 bases, with 13 bases spanning the gap. CDR1 and CDR2 from the germline V gene are MDHEN and SYDVKM. The CDR3 is 14 residues long. Here the CDR3 reads CASSYQGTGQPQHF. CDR3 nucleotide sequence: TGTGCCAGCAGTTATCAGGGGACGGGTCAGCCCCAGCATTTT. Looking up the rest from reference TRBV28 and TRBJ1-5 gives the full variable domain: DVKVTQSSRYLVKRTGEKVFLECVQDMDHENMFWYRQDPGLGLRLIYFSYDVKMKEKGDIPEGYSVSREKKERFSLILESASTNQTSMYLCASSYQGTGQPQHFGDGTRLSIL.

The chain uses TRBV19 and TRBJ1-2; D remains unclear. Germline CDR1 and CDR2: LNHDA and SQIVND (reference sequence). This CDR3 contains 15 residues. Trimming removed 3 bases at V and 3 bases at J, with 14 bases between. The CDR3 nucleotides read TGTGCCAGTAGTATTCCCCAGCGACTTCACTATGGCTACACCTTC. Residues: CASSIPQRLHYGYTF.

V usage is TRBV7-2 and J usage is TRBJ2-7, with TRBD1 matching over 7 bases. The germline V gene encodes CDR1 SGHTA and CDR2 FQGNSA. Trimming cost V 2 bases and J 3 bases; bases outside gene matches: 4. This CDR3 has 14 amino acids. CDR3 sequence: CASSLQGQFYEQYF. The CDR3 DNA sequence: TGTGCCAGCAGCTTACAGGGACAGTTCTACGAGCAGTACTTC.

The DNA for the CDR3 is TGCGCCAGCAGCCTGACTAGTACAGATACGCAGTATTTT. Its protein product is CASSLTSTDTQYF. The J gene is TRBJ2-3, the V gene TRBV5-1; the D gene is possibly TRBD2 (6 bases). The CDR3 sequence is 13 residues long. The V and J ends lost 4 bases and 3 bases respectively, with 9 bases between them. CDR1 is SGHRS and CDR2 is YFSETQ in the germline V gene.

V usage is TRBV9 and J usage is TRBJ2-7, with a tentative D call TRBD1 (5 bases). Germline lookup yields CDR1 SGDLS and CDR2 YYNGEE. This CDR3 is 14 amino acids long. Trimming removed 1 base from V and 0 bases from J, with 8 bases in between. The CDR3 is CASSVTGSSYEQYF. CDR3 nucleotides: TGTGCCAGCAGCGTAACAGGAAGCTCCTACGAGCAGTACTTC.

This clone was picked up a small number of times. The chain joins TRBV25-1 to TRBJ1-2, with unresolved D. Germline V lookup: CDR1 MGHDK, CDR2 SYGVNS. The CDR3 contains 14 residues. V was trimmed by 3 bases and J by 4 bases, leaving 12 bases between them. The CDR3 here is CASSDPPPAYGYTF. DNA for the CDR3: TGTGCCAGCAGTGACCCACCCCCGGCCTATGGCTACACCTTC.

The chain recombines TRBV2 with TRBJ2-4; 7 bases fit TRBD1. The CDR3 is 14 residues long. Germline CDR1 and CDR2: SNHLY and FYNNEI. J was trimmed by 8 bases and V by 10 bases; bases with no gene match: 14. The CDR3 coding sequence is TGTGCCACCCACACCCTACAGGGGTCAGACATTCAGTACTTC. It translates to CATHTLQGSDIQYF.

This sequence joins TRBV6-5 and TRBJ2-7; D uncertain. Germline CDR1 reads MNHEY; CDR2 reads SVGAGI. The CDR3 is made up of 14 amino acids. Trimming stripped 5 bases from V and 9 bases from J, with 20 bases between. The CDR3 spells CASSPYLTGWVQYF. The CDR3 bases are TGTGCCAGCAGTCCCTACCTCACCGGGTGGGTGCAGTACTTC.

J is TRBJ2-7 and V is TRBV5-8; TRBD1 aligns across 7 bases. Germline V gene sequence: CDR1 SGHTS, CDR2 YDEGEE. Unmatched junction bases numbered 7, after V lost 2 bases and J lost 2 bases. The CDR3 extends over 15 amino acids. CDR3 DNA sequence: TGTGCCAGCAGCTTCCGAGGACAGGACGCCTACGAGCAGTACTTC. It yields the protein CASSFRGQDAYEQYF. Combining the CDR3 with reference TRBV5-8 and TRBJ2-7 gives the whole variable domain EAGVTQSPTHLIKTRGQQATLRCSPISGHTSVYWYQQALGLGLQFLLWYDEGEERNRGNFPPRFSGRQFPNYSSELNVNALELEDSALYLCASSFRGQDAYEQYFGPGTRLTVT.

This clone was seen a few times. The genes are TRBV5-1 and TRBJ1-2; possibly TRBD1 for D (5 bases). V was pared by 0 bases and J by 4 bases, with 16 bases between. Germline V gene data show CDR1 as SGHRS and CDR2 as YFSETQ. CDR3 length: 16 amino acids. In DNA, the CDR3 is TGCGCCAGCAGCTTGGGGGACGAACTTTCAAGCTATGGCTACACCTTC. Encoded protein: CASSLGDELSSYGYTF.

This sequence joins TRBV4-2 and TRBJ2-1; 12 bases are a match to TRBD2. CDR3 length: 17 residues. Germline-derived CDR1 and CDR2 are LGHNA and YNFKEQ. The trim removed 0 bases at V and 8 bases at J, leaving 8 bases unmatched. The CDR3 DNA reads TGTGCCAGCAGCCAAGATCTGGCTAGCGGGAGGGCCTATGAGCAGTTCTTC. Translating gives CASSQDLASGRAYEQFF.

This clone was detected only a few times. The V gene is TRBV7-2, the J gene TRBJ1-1; D unclear. Germline V gene lookup returns CDR1 SGHTA and CDR2 FQGNSA. Between the trimmed V and J ends, which lost 5 bases and 1 base, there was a span of 8 bases. The CDR3 runs to 13 residues. DNA of the CDR3: TGTGCCAGCAGCCCCCGCAGGAACACTGAAGCTTTCTTT. It yields the protein CASSPRRNTEAFF.